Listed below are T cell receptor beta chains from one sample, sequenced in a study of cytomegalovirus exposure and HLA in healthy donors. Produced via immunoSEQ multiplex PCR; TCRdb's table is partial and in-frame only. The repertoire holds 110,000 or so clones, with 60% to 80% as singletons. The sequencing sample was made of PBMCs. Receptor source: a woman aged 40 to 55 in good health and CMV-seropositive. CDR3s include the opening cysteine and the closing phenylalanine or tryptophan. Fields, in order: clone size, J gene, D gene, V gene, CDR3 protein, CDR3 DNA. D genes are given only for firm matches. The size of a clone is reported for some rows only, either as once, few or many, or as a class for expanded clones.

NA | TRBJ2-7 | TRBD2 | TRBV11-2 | CASSLTQGTSGTGEQYF | TGTGCCAGCAGCTTAACCCAAGGGACTAGCGGGACCGGCGAGCAGTACTTC
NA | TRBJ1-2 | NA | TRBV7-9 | CASSFSVVLNYGYTF | TGTGCCAGCAGTTTTAGTGTAGTCCTTAACTATGGCTACACCTTC
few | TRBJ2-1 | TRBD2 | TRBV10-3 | CAITPTSGRSSYNEQFF | TGTGCCATCACCCCCACTAGCGGGAGGAGCTCCTACAATGAGCAGTTCTTC
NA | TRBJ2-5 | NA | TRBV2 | CASSEAWLVEQETQYF | TGTGCCAGCAGTGAAGCATGGTTGGTAGAACAAGAGACCCAGTACTTC
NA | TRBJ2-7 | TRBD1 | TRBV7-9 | CASSSTTGGFPLLEQYF | TGTGCCAGCAGCTCAACGACAGGGGGCTTTCCTCTATTGGAGCAGTACTTC
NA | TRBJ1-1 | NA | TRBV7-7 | CASSPRKAFRGSTEAFF | TGTGCTAGCAGTCCAAGGAAAGCGTTCAGGGGTAGTACTGAAGCTTTCTTT
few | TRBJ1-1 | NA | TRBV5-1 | CASSVTAQGNTEAFF | TGCGCCAGCAGCGTAACGGCACAGGGGAACACTGAAGCTTTCTTT
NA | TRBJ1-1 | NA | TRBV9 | CASSSTVNTEAFF | TGTGCCAGCAGCTCGACAGTGAACACTGAAGCTTTCTTT
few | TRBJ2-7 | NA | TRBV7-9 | CASKRTGLEDHEQYF | TGTGCCAGCAAACGTACGGGATTAGAGGACCACGAGCAGTACTTC
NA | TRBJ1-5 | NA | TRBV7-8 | CASSPVVGGTLSNQPQHF | TGTGCCAGCAGCCCAGTAGTGGGGGGGACCCTTAGCAATCAGCCCCAGCATTTT
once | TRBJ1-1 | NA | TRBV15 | CATRLGRGMNTEAFF | TGTGCCACCAGATTGGGGAGGGGCATGAACACTGAAGCTTTCTTT
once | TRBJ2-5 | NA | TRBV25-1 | CASSEPGREETQYF | TGTGCCAGCAGTGAACCGGGAAGAGAGGAGACCCAGTACTTC
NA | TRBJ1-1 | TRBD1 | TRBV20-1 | CSAKQGERAFF | TGCAGTGCTAAACAGGGGGAACGAGCTTTCTTT
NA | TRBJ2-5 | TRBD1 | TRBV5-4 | CASNLPGQGQETQYF | TGTGCCAGCAACCTCCCGGGACAGGGACAAGAGACCCAGTACTTC
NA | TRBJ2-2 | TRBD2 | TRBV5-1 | CASSLVLAGGLDGELFF | TGCGCCAGCAGCTTGGTCCTAGCGGGGGGGCTCGACGGGGAGCTGTTTTTT
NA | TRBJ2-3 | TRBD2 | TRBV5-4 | CASRLAGGVSTDTQYF | TGTGCCAGCAGGTTAGCGGGAGGGGTGAGCACAGATACGCAGTATTTT